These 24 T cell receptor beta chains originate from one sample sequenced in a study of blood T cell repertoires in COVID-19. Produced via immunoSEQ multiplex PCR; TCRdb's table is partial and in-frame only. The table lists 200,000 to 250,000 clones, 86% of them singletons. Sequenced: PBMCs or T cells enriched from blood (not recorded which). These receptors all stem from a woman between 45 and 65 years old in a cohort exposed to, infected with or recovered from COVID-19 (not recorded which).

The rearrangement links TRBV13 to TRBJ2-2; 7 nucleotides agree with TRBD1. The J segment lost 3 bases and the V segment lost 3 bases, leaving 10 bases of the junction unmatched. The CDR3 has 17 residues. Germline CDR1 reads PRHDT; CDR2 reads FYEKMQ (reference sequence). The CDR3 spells CASSLVKGALHTGELFF. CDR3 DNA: TGTGCCAGCAGCTTGGTAAAGGGGGCATTACACACCGGGGAGCTGTTTTTT.

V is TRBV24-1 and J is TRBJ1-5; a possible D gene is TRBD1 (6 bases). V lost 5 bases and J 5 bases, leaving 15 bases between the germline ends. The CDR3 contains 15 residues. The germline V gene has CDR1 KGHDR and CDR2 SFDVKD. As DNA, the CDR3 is TGTGCCACCAGTGTAGGGGGGGGGAGTGATCAGCCCCAGCATTTT. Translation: CATSVGGGSDQPQHF.

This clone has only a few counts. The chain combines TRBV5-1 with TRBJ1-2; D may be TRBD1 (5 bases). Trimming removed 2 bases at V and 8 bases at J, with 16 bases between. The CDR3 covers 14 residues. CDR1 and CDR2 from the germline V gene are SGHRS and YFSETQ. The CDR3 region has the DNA TGCGCCAGCAGCTTAGGGCAGGGTAGCCGAGGCTACACCTTC. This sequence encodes CASSLGQGSRGYTF.

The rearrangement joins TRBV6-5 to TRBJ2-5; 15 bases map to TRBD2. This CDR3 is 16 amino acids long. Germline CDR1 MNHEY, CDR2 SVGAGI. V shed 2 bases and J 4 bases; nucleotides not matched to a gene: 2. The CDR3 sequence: CASSYGLAGGPETQYF. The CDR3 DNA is TGTGCCAGCAGTTACGGACTAGCGGGGGGGCCAGAGACCCAGTACTTC.

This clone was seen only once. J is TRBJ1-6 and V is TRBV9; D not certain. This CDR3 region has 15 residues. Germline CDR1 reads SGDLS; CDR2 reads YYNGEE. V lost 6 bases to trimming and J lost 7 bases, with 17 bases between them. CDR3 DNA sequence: TGTGCCAGCAATGAGGGAACCCTTGGGAATTCACCCCTCCACTTT. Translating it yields CASNEGTLGNSPLHF.

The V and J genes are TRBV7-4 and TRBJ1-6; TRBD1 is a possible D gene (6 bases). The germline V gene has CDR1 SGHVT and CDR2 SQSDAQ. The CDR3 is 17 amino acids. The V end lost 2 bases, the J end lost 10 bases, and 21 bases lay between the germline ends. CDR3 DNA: TGTGCCAGCAGCTTACGCCAGGGCGGGTTTCAGGGGTCACCCCTCCACTTT. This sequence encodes CASSLRQGGFQGSPLHF.

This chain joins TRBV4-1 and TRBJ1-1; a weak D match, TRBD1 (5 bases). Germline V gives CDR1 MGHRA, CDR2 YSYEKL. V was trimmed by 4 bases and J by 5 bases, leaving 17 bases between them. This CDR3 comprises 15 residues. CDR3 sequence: CASSRGGRVITEAFF. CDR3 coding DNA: TGCGCCAGCAGCCGGGGAGGCAGGGTAATAACTGAAGCTTTCTTT.

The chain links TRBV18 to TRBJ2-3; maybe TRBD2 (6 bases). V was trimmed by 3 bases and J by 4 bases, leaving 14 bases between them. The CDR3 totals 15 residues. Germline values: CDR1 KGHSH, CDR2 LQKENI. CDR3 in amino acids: CASSPPSRGPDTQYF. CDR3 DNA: TGTGCCAGCTCACCCCCTTCGCGGGGACCAGATACGCAGTATTTT.

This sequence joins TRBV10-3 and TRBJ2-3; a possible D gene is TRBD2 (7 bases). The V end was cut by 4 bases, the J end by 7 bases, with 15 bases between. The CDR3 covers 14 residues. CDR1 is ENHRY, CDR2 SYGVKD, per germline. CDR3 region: CAISGGGPYYTQYF. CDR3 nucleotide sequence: TGTGCCATCAGTGGGGGGGGCCCATACTATACGCAGTATTTT.

The CDR3 bases are TGTGCCTGTGGGATCGGGAAGACCCAGTACTTC. The encoded protein is CACGIGKTQYF. This chain links TRBV30 with TRBJ2-5, with D maybe TRBD2 (5 bases). V was cut by 6 bases and J by 6 bases, with 11 bases left in between. Germline lookup yields CDR1 GTSNPN and CDR2 SVGIG (reference sequence). The CDR3 extends over 11 amino acids.

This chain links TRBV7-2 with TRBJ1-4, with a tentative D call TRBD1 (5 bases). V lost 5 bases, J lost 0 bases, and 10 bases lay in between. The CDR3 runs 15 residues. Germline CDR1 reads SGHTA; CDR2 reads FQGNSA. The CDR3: CASSKDRATNEKLFF. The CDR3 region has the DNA TGTGCCAGCAGCAAAGACAGAGCAACTAATGAAAAACTGTTTTTT.

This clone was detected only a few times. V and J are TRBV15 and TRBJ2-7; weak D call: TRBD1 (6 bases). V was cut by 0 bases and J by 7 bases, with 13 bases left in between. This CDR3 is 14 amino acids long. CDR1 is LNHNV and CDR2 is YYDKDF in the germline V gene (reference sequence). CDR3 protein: CATSRDQGSGEQYF. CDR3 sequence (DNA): TGTGCCACCAGCAGAGATCAGGGGAGTGGGGAGCAGTACTTC.

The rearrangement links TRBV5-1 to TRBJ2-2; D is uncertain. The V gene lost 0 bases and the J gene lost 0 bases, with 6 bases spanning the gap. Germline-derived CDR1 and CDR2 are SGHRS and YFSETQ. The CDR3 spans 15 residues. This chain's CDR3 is CASSLDSPNTGELFF. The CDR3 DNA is TGCGCCAGCAGCTTGGACTCTCCGAACACCGGGGAGCTGTTTTTT.

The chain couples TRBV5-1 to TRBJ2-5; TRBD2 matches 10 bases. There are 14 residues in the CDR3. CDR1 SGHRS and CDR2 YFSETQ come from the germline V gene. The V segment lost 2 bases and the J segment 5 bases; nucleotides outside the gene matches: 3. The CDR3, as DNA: TGCGCCAGCAGCTTTAGCGGGGGGCTGGAGACCCAGTACTTC. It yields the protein CASSFSGGLETQYF.

The CDR3 sequence is CASSQVTSADTQYF. CDR3 nucleotide sequence: TGTGCCAGCAGCCAAGTTACTAGCGCAGATACGCAGTATTTT. This rearrangement joins TRBV3-1 (or the pseudogene TRBV3-2) to TRBJ2-3; 7 nucleotides agree with TRBD2. V shed 1 base, J shed 4 bases, and the junction held 2 bases outside the gene matches. This CDR3 contains 14 residues. In germline, CDR1 is LGHDT, CDR2 YNNKEL (reference sequence).

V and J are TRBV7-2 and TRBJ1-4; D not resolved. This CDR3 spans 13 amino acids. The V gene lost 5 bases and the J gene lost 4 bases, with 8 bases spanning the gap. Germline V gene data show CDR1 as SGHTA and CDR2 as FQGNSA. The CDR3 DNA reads TGTGCCAGCAGCGTTGACTATAATGAAAAACTGTTTTTT. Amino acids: CASSVDYNEKLFF.

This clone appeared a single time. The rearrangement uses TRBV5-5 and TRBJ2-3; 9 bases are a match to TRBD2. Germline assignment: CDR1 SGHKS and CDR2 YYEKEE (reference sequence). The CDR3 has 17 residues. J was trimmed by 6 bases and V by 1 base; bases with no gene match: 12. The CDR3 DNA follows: TGTGCCAGCAGCTTGTCCGTAGCGCGGGGGGGCCCGGATACGCAGTATTTT. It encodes CASSLSVARGGPDTQYF.

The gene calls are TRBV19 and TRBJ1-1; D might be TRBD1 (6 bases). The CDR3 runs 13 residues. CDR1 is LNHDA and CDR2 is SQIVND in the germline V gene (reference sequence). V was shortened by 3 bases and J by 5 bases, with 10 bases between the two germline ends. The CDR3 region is CASSIRGLTEAFF. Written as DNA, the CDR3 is TGTGCCAGTAGTATCAGGGGATTGACTGAAGCTTTCTTT.

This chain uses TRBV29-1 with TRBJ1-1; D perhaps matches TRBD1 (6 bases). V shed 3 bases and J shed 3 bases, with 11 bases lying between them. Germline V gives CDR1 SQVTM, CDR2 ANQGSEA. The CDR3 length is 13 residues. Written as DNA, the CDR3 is TGCAGCGTTGACCGGGACACCTACACTGAAGCTTTCTTT. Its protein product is CSVDRDTYTEAFF.

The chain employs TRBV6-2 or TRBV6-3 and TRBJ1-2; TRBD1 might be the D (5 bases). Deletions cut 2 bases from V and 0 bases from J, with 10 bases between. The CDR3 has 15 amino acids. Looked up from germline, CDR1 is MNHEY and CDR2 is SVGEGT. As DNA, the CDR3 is TGTGCCAGCAGTTACGCAGACAGACCTAACTATGGCTACACCTTC. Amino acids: CASSYADRPNYGYTF.

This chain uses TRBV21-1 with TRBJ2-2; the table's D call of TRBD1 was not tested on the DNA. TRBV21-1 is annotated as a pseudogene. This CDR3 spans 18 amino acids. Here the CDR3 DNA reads TGTGCCAGCAGCAAAGAACGGGACAGGGCGCGGAACACCGGGGAGCTGTTTTTT. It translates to CASSKERDRARNTGELFF.

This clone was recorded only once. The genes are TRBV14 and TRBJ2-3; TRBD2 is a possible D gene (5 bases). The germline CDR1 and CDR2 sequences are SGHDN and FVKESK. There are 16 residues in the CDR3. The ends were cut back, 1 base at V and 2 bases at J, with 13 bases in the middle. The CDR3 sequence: CASSQVGGLITDTQYF. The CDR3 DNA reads TGTGCCAGCAGCCAAGTTGGAGGACTGATCACAGATACGCAGTATTTT.

The CDR3 nucleotides read TGCGCCAGCAGCCAAGACAGGGGGATGCCCCAGCATTTT. Translated, it gives CASSQDRGMPQHF. V is TRBV4-3 and J is TRBJ1-5, with TRBD1 matching over 7 bases. Germline V gene data show CDR1 as LGHNA and CDR2 as YSLEER. The CDR3 is made up of 13 amino acids. V dropped 0 bases and J dropped 9; count of bases not matched to a gene: 2.

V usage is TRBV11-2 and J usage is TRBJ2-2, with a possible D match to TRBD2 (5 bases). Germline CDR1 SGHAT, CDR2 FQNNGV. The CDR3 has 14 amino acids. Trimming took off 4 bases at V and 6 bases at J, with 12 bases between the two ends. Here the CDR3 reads CASSSPGFAGELFF. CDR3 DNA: TGTGCCAGCAGCTCTCCGGGGTTCGCCGGGGAGCTGTTTTTT. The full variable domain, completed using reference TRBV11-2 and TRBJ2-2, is EAGVAQSPRYKIIEKRQSVAFWCNPISGHATLYWYQQILGQGPKLLIQFQNNGVVDDSQLPKDRFSAERLKGVDSTLKIQPAKLEDSAVYLCASSSPGFAGELFFGEGSRLTVL.